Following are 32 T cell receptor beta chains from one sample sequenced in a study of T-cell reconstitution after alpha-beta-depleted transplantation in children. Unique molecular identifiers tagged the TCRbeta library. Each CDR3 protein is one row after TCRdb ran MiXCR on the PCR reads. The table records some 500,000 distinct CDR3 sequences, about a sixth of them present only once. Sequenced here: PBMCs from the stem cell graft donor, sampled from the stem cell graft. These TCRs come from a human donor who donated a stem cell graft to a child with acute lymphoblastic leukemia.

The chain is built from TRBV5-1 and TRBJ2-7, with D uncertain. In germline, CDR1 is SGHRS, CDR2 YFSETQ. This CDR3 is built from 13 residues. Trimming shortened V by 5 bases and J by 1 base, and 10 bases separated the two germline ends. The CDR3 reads CASRSTSSYEQYF. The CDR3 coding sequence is TGCGCCAGCAGGTCGACATCATCCTACGAGCAGTACTTC. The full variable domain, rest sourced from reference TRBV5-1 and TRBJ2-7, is KAGVTQTPRYLIKTRGQQVTLSCSPISGHRSVSWYQQTPGQGLQFLFEYFSETQRNKGNFPGRFSGRQFSNSRSEMNVSTLELGDSALYLCASRSTSSYEQYFGPGTRLTVT.

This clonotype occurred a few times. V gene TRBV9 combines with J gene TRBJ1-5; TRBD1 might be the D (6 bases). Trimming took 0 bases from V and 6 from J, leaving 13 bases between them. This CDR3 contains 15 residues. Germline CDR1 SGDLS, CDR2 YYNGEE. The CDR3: CASSVGGGPGQPQHF. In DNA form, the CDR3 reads TGTGCCAGCAGCGTAGGTGGGGGCCCAGGTCAGCCCCAGCATTTT.

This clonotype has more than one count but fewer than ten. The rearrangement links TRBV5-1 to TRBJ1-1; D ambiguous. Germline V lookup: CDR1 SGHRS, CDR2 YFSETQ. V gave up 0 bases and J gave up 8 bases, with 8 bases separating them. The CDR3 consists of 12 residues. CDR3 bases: TGCGCCAGCAGCTTGGCTGATAGGGAAGCTTTCTTT. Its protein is CASSLADREAFF.

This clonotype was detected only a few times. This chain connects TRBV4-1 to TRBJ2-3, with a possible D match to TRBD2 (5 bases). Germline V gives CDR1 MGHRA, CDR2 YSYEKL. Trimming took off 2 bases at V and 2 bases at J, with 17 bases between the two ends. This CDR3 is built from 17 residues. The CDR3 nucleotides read TGCGCCAGCAGCCAAAGGGCCGCAGCGGAGACCACAGATACGCAGTATTTT. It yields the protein CASSQRAAAETTDTQYF.

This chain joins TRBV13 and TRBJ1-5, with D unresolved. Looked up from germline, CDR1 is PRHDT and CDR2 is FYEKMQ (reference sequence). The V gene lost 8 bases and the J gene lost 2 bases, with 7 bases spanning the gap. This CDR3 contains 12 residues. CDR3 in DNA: TGTGCCAGCGCGGCTGGCAATCAGCCCCAGCATTTT. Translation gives CASAAGNQPQHF.

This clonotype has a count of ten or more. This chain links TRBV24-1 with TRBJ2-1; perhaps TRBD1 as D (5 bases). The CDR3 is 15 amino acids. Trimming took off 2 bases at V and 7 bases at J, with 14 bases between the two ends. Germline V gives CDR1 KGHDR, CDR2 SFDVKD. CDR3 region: CATSDSWTAGNEQFF. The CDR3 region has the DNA TGTGCCACCAGTGATTCCTGGACGGCAGGGAATGAGCAGTTCTTC.

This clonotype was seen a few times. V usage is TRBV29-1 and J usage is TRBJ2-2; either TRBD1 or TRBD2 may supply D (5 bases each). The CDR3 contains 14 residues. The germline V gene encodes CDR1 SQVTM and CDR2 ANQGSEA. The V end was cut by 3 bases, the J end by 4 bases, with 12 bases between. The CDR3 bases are TGCAGCGTTGATCGGGACCCCTCCACCGGGGAGCTGTTTTTT. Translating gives CSVDRDPSTGELFF.

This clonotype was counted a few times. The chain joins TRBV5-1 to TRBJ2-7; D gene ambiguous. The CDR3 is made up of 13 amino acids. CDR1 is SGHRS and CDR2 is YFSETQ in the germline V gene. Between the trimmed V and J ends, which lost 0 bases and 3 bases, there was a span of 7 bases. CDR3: CASSLGSNYEQYF. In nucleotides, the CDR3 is TGCGCCAGCAGCTTGGGAAGTAACTACGAGCAGTACTTC.

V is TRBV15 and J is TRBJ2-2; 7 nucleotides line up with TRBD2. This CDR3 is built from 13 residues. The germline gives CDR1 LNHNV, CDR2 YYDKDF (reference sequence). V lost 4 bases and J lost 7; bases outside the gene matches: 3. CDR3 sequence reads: CATSMTSRGELFF. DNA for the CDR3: TGTGCCACCAGCATGACTAGCCGCGGGGAGCTGTTTTTT.

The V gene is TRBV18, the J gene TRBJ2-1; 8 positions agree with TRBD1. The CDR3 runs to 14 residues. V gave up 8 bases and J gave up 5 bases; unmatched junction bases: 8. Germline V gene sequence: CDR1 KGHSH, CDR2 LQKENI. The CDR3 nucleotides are TGTGCCAGCCTACCGGGACAGGCCAACAATGAGCAGTTCTTC. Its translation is CASLPGQANNEQFF.

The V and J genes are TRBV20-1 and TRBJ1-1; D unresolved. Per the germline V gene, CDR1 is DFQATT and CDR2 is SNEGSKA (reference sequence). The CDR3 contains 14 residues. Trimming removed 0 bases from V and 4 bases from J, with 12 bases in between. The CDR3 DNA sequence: TGCAGTGCTAGAGATCCCGGGGAGGGCACTGAAGCTTTCTTT. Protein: CSARDPGEGTEAFF.

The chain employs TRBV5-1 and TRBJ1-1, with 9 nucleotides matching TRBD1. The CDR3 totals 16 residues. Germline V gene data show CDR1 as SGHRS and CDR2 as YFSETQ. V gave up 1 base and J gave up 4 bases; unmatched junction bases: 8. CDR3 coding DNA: TGCGCCAGCAGCTTGACAGGGGGCTTCGGTTCCACTGAAGCTTTCTTT. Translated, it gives CASSLTGGFGSTEAFF.

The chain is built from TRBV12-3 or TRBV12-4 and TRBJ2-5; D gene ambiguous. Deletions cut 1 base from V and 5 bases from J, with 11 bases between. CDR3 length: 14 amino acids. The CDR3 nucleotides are TGTGCCAGCAGTTTAGTTCACGCTGGGGAGACCCAGTACTTC. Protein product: CASSLVHAGETQYF.

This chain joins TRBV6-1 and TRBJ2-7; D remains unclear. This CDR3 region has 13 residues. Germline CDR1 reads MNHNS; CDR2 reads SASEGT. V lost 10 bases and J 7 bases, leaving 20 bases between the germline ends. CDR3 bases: TGTGCCACCCGGCTCCCCGTACTGGAGGAGCAGTACTTC. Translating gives CATRLPVLEEQYF.

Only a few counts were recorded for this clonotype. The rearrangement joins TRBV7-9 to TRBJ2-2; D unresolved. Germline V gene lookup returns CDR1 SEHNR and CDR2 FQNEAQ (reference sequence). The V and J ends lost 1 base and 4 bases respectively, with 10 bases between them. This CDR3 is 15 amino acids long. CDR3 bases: TGTGCCAGCAGCTTAGGCCGCACAATCACCGGGGAGCTGTTTTTT. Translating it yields CASSLGRTITGELFF.

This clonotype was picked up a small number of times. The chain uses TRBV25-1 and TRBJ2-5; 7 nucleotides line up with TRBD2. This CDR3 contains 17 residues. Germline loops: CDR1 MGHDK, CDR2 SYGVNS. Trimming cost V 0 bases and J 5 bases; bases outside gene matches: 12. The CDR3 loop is CASSEYLIVTGGETQYF. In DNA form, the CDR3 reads TGTGCCAGCAGTGAATACTTAATAGTAACCGGGGGGGAGACCCAGTACTTC.

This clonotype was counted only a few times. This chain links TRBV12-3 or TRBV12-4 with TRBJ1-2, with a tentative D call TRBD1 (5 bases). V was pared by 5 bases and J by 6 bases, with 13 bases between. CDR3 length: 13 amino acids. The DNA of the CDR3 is TGTGCCAGCAGTCCCACAGGTTTCGATGGCTACACCTTC. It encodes CASSPTGFDGYTF.

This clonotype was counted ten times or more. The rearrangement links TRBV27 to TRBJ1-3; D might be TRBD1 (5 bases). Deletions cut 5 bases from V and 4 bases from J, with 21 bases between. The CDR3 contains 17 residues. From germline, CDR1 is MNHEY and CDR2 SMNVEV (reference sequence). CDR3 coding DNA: TGTGCCAGCAGTCCACGACCGGCCAGGGTTTCGGGAAACACCATATATTTT. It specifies CASSPRPARVSGNTIYF.

The DNA for the CDR3 is TGTGCCAGCAGCCTAACCGAAACTAGCGGGAGGGCGACAGATACGCAGTATTTT. This codes for CASSLTETSGRATDTQYF. This rearrangement joins TRBV11-1 to TRBJ2-3; 13 nucleotides match TRBD2. From germline, CDR1 is SGHAT and CDR2 FQDESV (reference sequence). J lost 3 bases, V lost 5 bases, and 11 bases had no gene match. The CDR3 length is 18 residues.

The CDR3 DNA reads TGTGCCAGCCGCAGGGACAGGGACGTATCTGTAGATACGCAGTATTTT. Residues: CASRRDRDVSVDTQYF. The genes are TRBV25-1 and TRBJ2-3, with 9 bases matching TRBD1. The V gene's germline CDR1 is MGHDK and CDR2 SYGVNS. Trimming took 8 bases from V and 5 from J; bases not matched to a gene: 14. This CDR3 region has 16 residues.

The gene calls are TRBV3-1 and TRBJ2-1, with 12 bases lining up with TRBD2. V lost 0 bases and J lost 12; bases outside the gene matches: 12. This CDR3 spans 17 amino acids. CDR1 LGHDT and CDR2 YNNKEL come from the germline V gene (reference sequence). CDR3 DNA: TGTGCCAGCAGCCAAGATCGATGGACTAGCGGGACGTTCGGGCAGTTCTTC. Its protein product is CASSQDRWTSGTFGQFF.

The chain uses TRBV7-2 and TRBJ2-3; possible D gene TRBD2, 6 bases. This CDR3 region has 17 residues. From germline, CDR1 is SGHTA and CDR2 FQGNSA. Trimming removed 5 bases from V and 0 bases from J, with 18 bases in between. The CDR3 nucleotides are TGTGCCAGCAGCGAAAAGGGACTTTCGGGTAGCACAGATACGCAGTATTTT. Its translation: CASSEKGLSGSTDTQYF.

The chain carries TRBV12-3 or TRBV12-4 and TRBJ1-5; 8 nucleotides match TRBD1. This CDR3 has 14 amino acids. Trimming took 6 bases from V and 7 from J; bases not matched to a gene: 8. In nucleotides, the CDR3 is TGTGCCAGCAGATGGTCAGGGGGCGGGCAGCCCCAGCATTTT. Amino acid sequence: CASRWSGGGQPQHF.

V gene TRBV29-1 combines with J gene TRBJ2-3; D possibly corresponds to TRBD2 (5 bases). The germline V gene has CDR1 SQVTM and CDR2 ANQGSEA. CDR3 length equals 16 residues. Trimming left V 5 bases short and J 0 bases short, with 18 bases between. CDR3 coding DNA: TGCAGCGTTTCTCCGAGTCACTGGACTAGCACAGATACGCAGTATTTT. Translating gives CSVSPSHWTSTDTQYF.

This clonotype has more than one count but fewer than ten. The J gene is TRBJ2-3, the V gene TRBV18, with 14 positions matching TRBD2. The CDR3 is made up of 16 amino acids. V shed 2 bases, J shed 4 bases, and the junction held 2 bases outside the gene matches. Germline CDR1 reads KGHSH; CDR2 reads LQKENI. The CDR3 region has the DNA TGTGCCAGCTCACCAGGACTAGCGGGAGGCGCAGATACGCAGTATTTT. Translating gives CASSPGLAGGADTQYF.

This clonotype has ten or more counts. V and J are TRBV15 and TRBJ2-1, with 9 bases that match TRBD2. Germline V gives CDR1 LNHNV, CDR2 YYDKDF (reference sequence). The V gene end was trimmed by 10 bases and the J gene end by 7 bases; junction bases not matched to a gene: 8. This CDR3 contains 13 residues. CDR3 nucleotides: TGTGCCAGCAGGGGGAGCGGGGGGAATGAGCAGTTCTTC. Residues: CASRGSGGNEQFF. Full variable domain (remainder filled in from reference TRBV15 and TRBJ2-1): DAMVIQNPRYQVTQFGKPVTLSCSQTLNHNVMYWYQQKSSQAPKLLFHYYDKDFNNEADTPDNFQSRRPNTSFCFLDIRSPGLGDTAMYLCASRGSGGNEQFFGPGTRLTVL.

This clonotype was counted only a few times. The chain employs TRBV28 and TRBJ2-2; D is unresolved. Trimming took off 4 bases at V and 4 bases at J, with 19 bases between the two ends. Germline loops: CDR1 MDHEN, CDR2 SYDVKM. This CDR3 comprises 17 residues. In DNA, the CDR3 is TGTGCCAGCAGTTCGGCCCGGCGCAGAGGTCTCACCGGGGAGCTGTTTTTT. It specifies CASSSARRRGLTGELFF.

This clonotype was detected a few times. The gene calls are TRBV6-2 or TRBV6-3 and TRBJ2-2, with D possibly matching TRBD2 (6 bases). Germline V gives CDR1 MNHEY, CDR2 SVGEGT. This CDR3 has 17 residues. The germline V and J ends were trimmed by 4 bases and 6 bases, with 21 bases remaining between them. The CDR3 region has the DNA TGTGCCAGCAGTTCAAGGCGGGGAGGAGGAAAAGCCGGGGAGCTGTTTTTT. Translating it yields CASSSRRGGGKAGELFF.

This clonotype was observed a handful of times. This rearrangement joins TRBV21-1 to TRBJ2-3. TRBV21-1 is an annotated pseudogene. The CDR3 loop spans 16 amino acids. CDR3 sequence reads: CASSKAPSGGTDTQYF. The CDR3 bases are TGTGCCAGCAGCAAAGCCCCTAGCGGGGGCACAGATACGCAGTATTTT.

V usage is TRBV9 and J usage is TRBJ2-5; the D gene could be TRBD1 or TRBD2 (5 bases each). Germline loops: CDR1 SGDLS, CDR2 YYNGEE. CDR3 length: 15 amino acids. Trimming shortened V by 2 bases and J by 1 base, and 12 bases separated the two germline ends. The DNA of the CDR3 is TGTGCCAGCAGCGTTCGGGACCACCTCCAAGAGACCCAGTACTTC. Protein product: CASSVRDHLQETQYF.

For the CDR3, the DNA is TGCAGTGCTAGGCGGCTAGTGAGCACTGAGCAGTTCTTC. Translated, it gives CSARRLVSTEQFF. V usage is TRBV20-1 and J usage is TRBJ2-1; D call uncertain. Per germline, CDR1 DFQATT and CDR2 SNEGSKA (reference sequence). This CDR3 is 13 amino acids long. The V and J ends lost 3 bases and 9 bases respectively, with 15 bases between them.

The CDR3, as DNA: TGTGCCAGCAGTCGCCCGGGACAGTCGAACACTGAAGCTTTCTTT. It translates to CASSRPGQSNTEAFF. V gene TRBV7-9 combines with J gene TRBJ1-1, with 7 positions matching TRBD1. CDR1 is SEHNR, CDR2 FQNEAQ, per germline (reference sequence). CDR3 length: 15 amino acids. The V segment lost 6 bases and the J segment 1 base; nucleotides outside the gene matches: 8.